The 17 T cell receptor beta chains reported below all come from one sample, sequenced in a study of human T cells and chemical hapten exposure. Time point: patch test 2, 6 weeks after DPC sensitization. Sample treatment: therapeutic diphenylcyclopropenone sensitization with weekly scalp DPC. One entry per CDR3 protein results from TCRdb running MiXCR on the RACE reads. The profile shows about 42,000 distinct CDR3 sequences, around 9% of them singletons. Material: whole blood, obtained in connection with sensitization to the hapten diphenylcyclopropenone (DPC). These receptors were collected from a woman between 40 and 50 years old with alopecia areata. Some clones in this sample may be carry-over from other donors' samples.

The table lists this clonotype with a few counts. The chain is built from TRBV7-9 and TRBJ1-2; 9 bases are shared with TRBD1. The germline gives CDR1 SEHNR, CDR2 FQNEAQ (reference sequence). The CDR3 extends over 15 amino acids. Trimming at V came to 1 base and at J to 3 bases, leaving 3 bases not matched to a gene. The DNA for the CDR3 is TGTGCCAGCAGCTTAGGACAGGGGGTCGACTATGGCTACACCTTC. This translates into CASSLGQGVDYGYTF.

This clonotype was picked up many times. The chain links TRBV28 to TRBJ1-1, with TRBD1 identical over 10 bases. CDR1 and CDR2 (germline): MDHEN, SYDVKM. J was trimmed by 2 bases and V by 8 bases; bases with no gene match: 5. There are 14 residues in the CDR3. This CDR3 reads CASRRDRGNTEAFF. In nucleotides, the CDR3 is TGTGCCAGCCGCCGGGACAGGGGAAACACTGAAGCTTTCTTT.

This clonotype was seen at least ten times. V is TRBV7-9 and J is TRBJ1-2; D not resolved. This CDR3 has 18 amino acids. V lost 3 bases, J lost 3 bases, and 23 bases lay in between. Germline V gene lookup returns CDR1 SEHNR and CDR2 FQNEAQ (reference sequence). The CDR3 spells CASSFANIGSGKYYGYTF. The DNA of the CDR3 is TGTGCCAGCAGCTTCGCTAACATCGGGAGTGGGAAATACTATGGCTACACCTTC.

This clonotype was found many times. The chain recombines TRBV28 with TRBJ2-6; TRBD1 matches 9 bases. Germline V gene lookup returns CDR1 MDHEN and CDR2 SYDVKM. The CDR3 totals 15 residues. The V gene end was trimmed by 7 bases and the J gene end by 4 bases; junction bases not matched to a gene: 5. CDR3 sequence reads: CASNLQGAGANVLTF. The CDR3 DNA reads TGTGCCAGCAACTTACAGGGGGCCGGGGCCAACGTCCTGACTTTC.

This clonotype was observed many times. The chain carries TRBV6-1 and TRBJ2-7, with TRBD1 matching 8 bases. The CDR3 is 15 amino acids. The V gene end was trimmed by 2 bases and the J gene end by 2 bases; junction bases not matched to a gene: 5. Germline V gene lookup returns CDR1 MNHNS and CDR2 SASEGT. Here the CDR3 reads CASSERPGGPYEQYF. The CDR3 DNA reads TGTGCCAGCAGTGAAAGACCAGGGGGCCCCTACGAGCAGTACTTC.

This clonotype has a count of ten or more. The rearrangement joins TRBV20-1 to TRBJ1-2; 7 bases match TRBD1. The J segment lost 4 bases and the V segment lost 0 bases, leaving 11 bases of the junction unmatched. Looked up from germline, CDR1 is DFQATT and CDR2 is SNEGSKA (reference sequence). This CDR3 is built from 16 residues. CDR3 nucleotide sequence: TGCAGTGCTAGAGATTCGGGCCCCCAGGGGGGCTATGGCTACACCTTC. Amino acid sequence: CSARDSGPQGGYGYTF.

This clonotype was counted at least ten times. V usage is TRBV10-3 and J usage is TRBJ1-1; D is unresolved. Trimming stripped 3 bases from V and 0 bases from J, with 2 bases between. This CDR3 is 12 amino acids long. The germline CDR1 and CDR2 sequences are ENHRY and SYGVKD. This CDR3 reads CAISELNTEAFF. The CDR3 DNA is TGTGCCATCAGTGAATTGAACACTGAAGCTTTCTTT.

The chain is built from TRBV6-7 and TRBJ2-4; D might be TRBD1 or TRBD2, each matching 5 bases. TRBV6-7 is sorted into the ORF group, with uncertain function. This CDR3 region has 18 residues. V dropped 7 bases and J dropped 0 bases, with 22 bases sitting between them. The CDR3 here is CASNLRPGPFSAKNIQYF. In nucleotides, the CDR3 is TGTGCCAGCAATTTACGTCCGGGACCCTTTTCAGCCAAAAACATTCAGTACTTC.

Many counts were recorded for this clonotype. The DNA of the CDR3 is TGTGCCAGCAGGCTCTCGTCCCTTTGGGGACAGGGGAACTATGGCTACACCTTC. It encodes CASRLSSLWGQGNYGYTF. The rearrangement joins TRBV7-2 to TRBJ1-2, with 10 bases identical to TRBD1. The CDR3 sequence is 18 residues long. CDR1 and CDR2 from the germline V gene are SGHTA and FQGNSA. V shed 6 bases and J 2 bases; nucleotides not matched to a gene: 15.

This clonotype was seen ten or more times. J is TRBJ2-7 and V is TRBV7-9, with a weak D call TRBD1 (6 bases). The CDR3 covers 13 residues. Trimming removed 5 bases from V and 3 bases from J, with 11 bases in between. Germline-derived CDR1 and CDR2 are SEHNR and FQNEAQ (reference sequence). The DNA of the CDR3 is TGTGCCAGCAGCCCGATGGACAGCTACGAGCAGTACTTC. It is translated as CASSPMDSYEQYF.

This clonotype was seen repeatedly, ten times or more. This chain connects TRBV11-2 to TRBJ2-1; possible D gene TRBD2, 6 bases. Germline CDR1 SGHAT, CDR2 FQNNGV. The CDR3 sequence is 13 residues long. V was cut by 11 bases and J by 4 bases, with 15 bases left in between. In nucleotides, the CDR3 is TGTGCCTGTTCGGGGGTTTCATACAATGAGCAGTTCTTC. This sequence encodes CACSGVSYNEQFF.

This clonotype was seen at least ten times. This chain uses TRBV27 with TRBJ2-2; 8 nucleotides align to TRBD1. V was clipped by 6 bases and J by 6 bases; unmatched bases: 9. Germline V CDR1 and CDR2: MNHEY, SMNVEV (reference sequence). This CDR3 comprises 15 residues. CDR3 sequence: CASRQRTGFSGELFF. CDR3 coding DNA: TGTGCCAGCAGACAAAGGACAGGGTTCTCCGGGGAGCTGTTTTTT.

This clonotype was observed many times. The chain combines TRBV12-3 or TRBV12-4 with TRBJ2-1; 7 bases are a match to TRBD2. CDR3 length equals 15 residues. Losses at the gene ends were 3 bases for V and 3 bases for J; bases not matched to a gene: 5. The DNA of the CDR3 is TGTGCCAGCAGTTTCGTTACTAGCGACTACAATGAGCAGTTCTTC. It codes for CASSFVTSDYNEQFF.

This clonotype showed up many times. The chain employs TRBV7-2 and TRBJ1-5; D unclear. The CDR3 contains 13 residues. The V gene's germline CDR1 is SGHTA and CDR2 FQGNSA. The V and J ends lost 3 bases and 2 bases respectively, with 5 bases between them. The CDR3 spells CASSFQGNQPQHF. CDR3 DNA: TGTGCCAGCAGCTTCCAGGGCAATCAGCCCCAGCATTTT.

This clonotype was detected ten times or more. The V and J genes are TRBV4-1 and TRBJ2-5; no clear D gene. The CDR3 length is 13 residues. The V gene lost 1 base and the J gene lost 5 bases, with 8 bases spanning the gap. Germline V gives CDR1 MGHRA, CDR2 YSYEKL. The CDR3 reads CASSQGAAETQYF. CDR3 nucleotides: TGCGCCAGCAGCCAAGGGGCGGCGGAGACCCAGTACTTC.

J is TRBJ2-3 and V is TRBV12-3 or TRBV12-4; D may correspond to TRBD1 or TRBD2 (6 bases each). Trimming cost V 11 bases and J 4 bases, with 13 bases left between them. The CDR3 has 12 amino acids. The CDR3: CASVGGSDTQYF. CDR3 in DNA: TGTGCCTCGGTAGGGGGGTCAGATACGCAGTATTTT.

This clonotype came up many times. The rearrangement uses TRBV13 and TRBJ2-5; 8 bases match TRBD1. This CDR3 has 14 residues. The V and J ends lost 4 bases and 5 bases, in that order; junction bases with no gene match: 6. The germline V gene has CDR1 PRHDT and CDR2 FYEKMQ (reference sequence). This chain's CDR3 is CASSWTGSRETQYF. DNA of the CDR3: TGTGCCAGCAGCTGGACAGGGTCCCGGGAGACCCAGTACTTC.